Below are 18 T cell receptor beta chains sequenced from a single sample in a study of cytomegalovirus exposure and HLA in healthy donors. In the PCR, 60 Vbeta and 13 Jbeta primers were used. Here immunoSEQ multiplex PCR was the method, and the copy in TCRdb shows in-frame clones only, minus some. The sample holds about 96,000 clones, under 85% seen once. The sequenced sample consisted of PBMCs. Receptors were obtained from a female donor in good health and CMV-seropositive.

The V call is TRBV7-2, the J call TRBJ2-7, with 7 bases fitting TRBD1. Trimming removed 0 bases from V and 2 bases from J; junction bases left unmatched: 1. CDR1 is SGHTA and CDR2 is FQGNSA in the germline V gene. The CDR3 runs to 14 residues. CDR3 in amino acids: CASSLAGGPYEQYF. CDR3 nucleotides: TGTGCCAGCAGCTTAGCAGGGGGCCCCTACGAGCAGTACTTC.

This chain connects TRBV7-9 to TRBJ1-1; the match to TRBD1 covers 8 bases. CDR3 length: 16 residues. CDR1 SEHNR and CDR2 FQNEAQ come from the germline V gene (reference sequence). The trim removed 1 base at V and 1 base at J, leaving 5 bases unmatched. CDR3 residues: CASSLGQGQENTEAFF. CDR3 sequence (DNA): TGTGCCAGCAGCTTAGGTCAGGGACAGGAGAACACTGAAGCTTTCTTT.

The rearrangement uses TRBV6-5 and TRBJ1-4, with no clear D. CDR3 length: 15 residues. V lost 5 bases to trimming and J lost 8 bases, with 18 bases between them. Germline CDR1 reads MNHEY; CDR2 reads SVGAGI. CDR3 amino acids: CASSPLQTPREKLFF. DNA of the CDR3: TGTGCCAGCAGTCCCCTACAGACCCCGAGAGAAAAACTGTTTTTT.

The chain carries TRBV13 and TRBJ1-5; no clear D. There are 14 residues in the CDR3. The V and J ends lost 0 bases and 5 bases respectively, with 8 bases between them. Germline CDR1 and CDR2: PRHDT and FYEKMQ (reference sequence). CDR3 region: CASSLGAPYQPQHF. CDR3 DNA: TGTGCCAGCAGCTTAGGGGCCCCGTATCAGCCCCAGCATTTT.

The CDR3, as DNA: TGTGCCAGCAGTTTTCACGGGGGGGCAGATACGCAGTATTTT. It yields the protein CASSFHGGADTQYF. The chain carries TRBV28 and TRBJ2-3; 8 positions match TRBD2. V was pared by 3 bases and J by 4 bases, with 3 bases of the junction left unmatched. The CDR3 loop spans 14 amino acids. Germline CDR1 and CDR2: MDHEN and SYDVKM.

The rearrangement uses TRBV11-1 and TRBJ1-1; D uncertain. The ends were cut back, 0 bases at V and 4 bases at J, with 9 bases in the middle. The CDR3 length is 14 residues. Germline CDR1 SGHAT, CDR2 FQDESV (reference sequence). This CDR3 reads CASSLAVVATEAFF. The DNA for the CDR3 is TGTGCCAGCAGCTTAGCGGTGGTGGCCACTGAAGCTTTCTTT. The variable domain in full, completed from reference TRBV11-1 and TRBJ1-1, reads EAEVAQSPRYKITEKSQAVAFWCDPISGHATLYWYRQILGQGPELLVQFQDESVVDDSQLPKDRFSAERLKGVDSTLKIQPAELGDSAMYLCASSLAVVATEAFFGQGTRLTVV.

The gene calls are TRBV30 and TRBJ2-7; 8 bases align to TRBD1. Trimming at V came to 1 base and at J to 2 bases, leaving 4 bases not matched to a gene. The length of the CDR3 is 14 residues. The germline gives CDR1 GTSNPN, CDR2 SVGIG (reference sequence). The CDR3 region is CAWSAQGAPYEQYF. CDR3 DNA: TGTGCCTGGAGTGCCCAGGGGGCCCCCTACGAGCAGTACTTC.

The chain recombines TRBV7-2 with TRBJ2-2; 8 bases line up with TRBD2. J gave up 5 bases and V 4 bases, and 3 bases lay outside the gene matches. CDR3 size: 14 residues. Germline-derived CDR1 and CDR2 are SGHTA and FQGNSA. CDR3 in DNA: TGTGCCAGCAGCTCATTAGCGGGAACCGGGGAGCTGTTTTTT. It is translated as CASSSLAGTGELFF.

The chain couples TRBV6-1 to TRBJ1-1, with D possibly TRBD1 on 6 matching bases. The ends were cut back, 6 bases at V and 2 bases at J, with 16 bases in the middle. The CDR3 loop spans 15 amino acids. CDR1 and CDR2 (germline): MNHNS, SASEGT. The CDR3 nucleotides read TGTGCCAGCAGCGACGTACAGGGCTTAAACACTGAAGCTTTCTTT. It codes for CASSDVQGLNTEAFF.

The chain joins TRBV7-2 to TRBJ1-2, with 12 nucleotides matching TRBD1. Germline V lookup: CDR1 SGHTA, CDR2 FQGNSA. The CDR3 length is 13 residues. V shed 4 bases, J shed 8 bases, and the junction held 2 bases outside the gene matches. This chain's CDR3 is CASSSGQGAGYTF. As DNA, the CDR3 is TGTGCCAGCAGCTCGGGACAGGGGGCCGGCTACACCTTC.

The chain uses TRBV6-1 and TRBJ1-4; TRBD1 agrees at 7 bases. V dropped 2 bases and J dropped 5; count of bases not matched to a gene: 5. The CDR3 runs 15 residues. From germline, CDR1 is MNHNS and CDR2 SASEGT. DNA for the CDR3: TGTGCCAGCAGTGAACAGGGGGACCCGAATGAAAAACTGTTTTTT. Translation: CASSEQGDPNEKLFF.

The CDR3 spells CASSLANRDRVHEQYF. The CDR3 DNA reads as TGCGCCAGCAGCTTGGCCAACCGGGACAGGGTCCACGAGCAGTACTTC. V and J are TRBV5-1 and TRBJ2-7; 9 bases line up with TRBD1. V was pared by 0 bases and J by 5 bases, with 9 bases of the junction left unmatched. The CDR3 contains 16 residues. Germline V gives CDR1 SGHRS, CDR2 YFSETQ.

This chain links TRBV6-1 with TRBJ1-2, with D maybe TRBD1 (6 bases). The germline V and J ends were trimmed by 1 base and 7 bases, with 16 bases remaining between them. Germline CDR1 MNHNS, CDR2 SASEGT. CDR3 length equals 15 residues. Here the CDR3 reads CASSEVSGAGGGYTF. The CDR3 nucleotides read TGTGCCAGCAGTGAAGTATCAGGGGCCGGTGGTGGCTACACCTTC.

This chain connects TRBV7-8 to TRBJ2-2; possibly TRBD1 for D (6 bases). This CDR3 is built from 17 residues. The germline V gene encodes CDR1 SGHVS and CDR2 FQNEAQ. The V and J ends lost 1 base and 3 bases respectively, with 15 bases between them. As DNA, the CDR3 is TGTGCCAGCAGCTTAGTCAGGGGTTCAGATTACACCGGGGAGCTGTTTTTT. Translation gives CASSLVRGSDYTGELFF.

The rearrangement links TRBV11-3 to TRBJ2-3; D remains ambiguous. The CDR3 sequence is 13 residues long. V lost 5 bases and J 4 bases, leaving 10 bases between the germline ends. Germline CDR1 SGHNT, CDR2 YENEEA. CDR3 in DNA: TGTGCCAGCAGCGCGCACCCTTCAGATACGCAGTATTTT. Encoded protein: CASSAHPSDTQYF.

J is TRBJ2-2 and V is TRBV9; 10 nucleotides match TRBD2. Per the germline V gene, CDR1 is SGDLS and CDR2 is YYNGEE. Trimming took 0 bases from V and 2 from J; bases not matched to a gene: 1. CDR3 length: 16 amino acids. The CDR3 spells CASSVGTSGNTGELFF. Here the CDR3 DNA reads TGTGCCAGCAGCGTAGGGACTAGCGGTAACACCGGGGAGCTGTTTTTT. Full variable domain (remainder filled in from reference TRBV9 and TRBJ2-2): DSGVTQTPKHLITATGQRVTLRCSPRSGDLSVYWYQQSLDQGLQFLIQYYNGEERAKGNILERFSAQQFPDLHSELNLSSLELGDSALYFCASSVGTSGNTGELFFGEGSRLTVL.

The table lists this clone with a count of one. V usage is TRBV19 and J usage is TRBJ2-1; 7 positions match TRBD1. J was trimmed by 4 bases and V by 6 bases; bases with no gene match: 3. The CDR3 length is 13 residues. From germline, CDR1 is LNHDA and CDR2 SQIVND (reference sequence). The CDR3 region has the DNA TGTGCCAGTAGGGGACAGTTATACAATGAGCAGTTCTTC. This translates into CASRGQLYNEQFF. The whole variable domain, remainder taken from reference TRBV19 and TRBJ2-1, is DGGITQSPKYLFRKEGQNVTLSCEQNLNHDAMYWYRQDPGQGLRLIYYSQIVNDFQKGDIAEGYSVSREKKESFPLTVTSAQKNPTAFYLCASRGQLYNEQFFGPGTRLTVL.

V and J are TRBV29-1 and TRBJ2-7, with 12 positions matching TRBD2. The germline gives CDR1 SQVTM, CDR2 ANQGSEA. The CDR3 sequence is 15 residues long. The ends lost 2 bases at V and 7 bases at J; junction bases unmatched: 9. CDR3 DNA: TGCAGCGTTGAACGCCGACTAGCGGGGGAATGGGAGCAGTACTTC. Translating it yields CSVERRLAGEWEQYF.